Listed below are T cell receptor beta chains from one sample, sequenced in a study of shared clonotypes between healthy human individuals. The protocol was immunoSEQ multiplex PCR, while the TCRdb copy is restricted to in-frame clones and leaves out a portion. The table lists 2 million to 2.5 million clones, less than 95% of them singletons, with 0.37% in the top ten. Sequencing was done on a sample of naive CD4+ T cells from PBMCs. All receptors derive from a man aged 18-30 years in good health. Some clones in this sample may be carry-over from other donors' samples. The CDR3 runs from the conserved cysteine through the conserved F or W. D genes are given only for firm matches. Not every row has a clone size; where given, it reads once, few, many or a size class.

D gene: -; V gene: TRBV30; J gene: TRBJ2-1; clone size: -; CDR3 DNA: TGTGCCTGGAGTTGGGGGAATGAGCAGTTCTTC; CDR3 protein: CAWSWGNEQFF
D gene: TRBD1; V gene: TRBV4-1; J gene: TRBJ2-5; clone size: once; CDR3 DNA: TGCGCCAGCAGCCAGGCCCCCTTAGGGGGCCCAGAAGAGACCCAGTACTTC; CDR3 protein: CASSQAPLGGPEETQYF
D gene: -; V gene: TRBV7-2; J gene: TRBJ2-7; clone size: -; CDR3 DNA: TGTGCCAGCAGCACCCGCCGGGCCAACGGCTACGAGCAGTACTTC; CDR3 protein: CASSTRRANGYEQYF
D gene: -; V gene: TRBV2; J gene: TRBJ2-7; clone size: -; CDR3 DNA: TGTGCCAGCAGGTTGGACCGCATCTCTTACGAGCAGTACTTC; CDR3 protein: CASRLDRISYEQYF
D gene: TRBD2; V gene: TRBV30; J gene: TRBJ2-3; clone size: once; CDR3 DNA: TGTGCCTGGGTTAGCGGGAGGGCCGTCACAGATACGCAGTATTTT; CDR3 protein: CAWVSGRAVTDTQYF
D gene: TRBD1; V gene: TRBV5-5; J gene: TRBJ2-3; clone size: -; CDR3 DNA: TGTGCCAGCAGCTGGACAGGGCCAGATACGCAGTATTTT; CDR3 protein: CASSWTGPDTQYF
D gene: TRBD1; V gene: TRBV5-4; J gene: TRBJ2-7; clone size: -; CDR3 DNA: TGTGCCAGCAGCCCAGGGGGCGGAAGCTACGAGCAGTACTTC; CDR3 protein: CASSPGGGSYEQYF
D gene: TRBD1; V gene: TRBV28; J gene: TRBJ1-4; clone size: few; CDR3 DNA: TGTGCCAGCAGTTTATCGCACAGGGGAGGTGAAAAACTGTTTTTT; CDR3 protein: CASSLSHRGGEKLFF
D gene: -; V gene: TRBV4-1; J gene: TRBJ1-2; clone size: -; CDR3 DNA: TGCGCCAGCAGCGAGGGGGGGAGGTATGGCTACACCTTC; CDR3 protein: CASSEGGRYGYTF
D gene: TRBD1; V gene: TRBV16; J gene: TRBJ1-1; clone size: -; CDR3 DNA: TGTGCCAGCAGCCCCGGCAGGGGGACTGAAGCTTTCTTT; CDR3 protein: CASSPGRGTEAFF
D gene: -; V gene: TRBV14; J gene: TRBJ1-1; clone size: -; CDR3 DNA: TGTGCCAGCAGCCGGCTTGGGGGCATGAACACTGAAGCTTTCTTT; CDR3 protein: CASSRLGGMNTEAFF